This T cell receptor beta chain was identified in a study of beta chain features in type 1 diabetes. CD45RO/CCR7/CD25/CD127/CD95/CD27 sorting isolated CD4+ naive, central memory, regulatory and stem cell-like memory cells. Of note for this clone: Antigen: not known.

Sequenced material consisted of expressed TCRB transcripts (all of the isolated RNA was reverse transcribed). Clones were read by immunoSEQ multiplex PCR, and TCRdb kept only the in-frame ones, dropping some. The sample carries 20,000 to 25,000 clones, roughly two thirds recorded once. Study-wide points: When VDJ junctions were examined, type 1 diabetes patients showed fewer insertions and more deletions. Using cDNA template may skew counts toward highly expressing activated cells. Among patients with Type 1 diabetes, TCRB CDR3s were moderately but significantly shorter in every one of the four CD4+ subsets.

The sample consisted of stem cell memory CD4+ T cells from blood. This clonotype originated in a woman between 40 and 50 years old with type 1 diabetes.

The CDR3 sequence: CASSLAGQGDQPQHF. In nucleotides, the CDR3 is TGTGCCAGCAGCTTAGCCGGACAGGGAGATCAGCCCCAGCATTTT. This sequence joins TRBV7-8 and TRBJ1-5; the match to TRBD1 covers 8 bases. Losses at the gene ends were 0 bases for V and 5 bases for J; bases not matched to a gene: 3. The CDR3 is 15 residues long. CDR1 and CDR2 from the germline V gene are SGHVS and FQNEAQ.